These 5 T cell receptor beta chains were all obtained from the same sample, sequenced in a study of blood T cell repertoires in COVID-19. Here immunoSEQ multiplex PCR was the method, and the copy in TCRdb shows in-frame clones only, minus some. Of 40,000 to 50,000 clones listed, around four fifths are singletons. The sequenced material came from peripheral blood. The receptor set was obtained from a man in his forties or fifties with active COVID-19.

V and J are TRBV6-2 or TRBV6-3 and TRBJ1-1; possibly TRBD1 for D (5 bases). This CDR3 comprises 15 residues. Trimming pared 4 bases from V and 1 base from J, leaving 13 bases between. The germline gives CDR1 MNHEY, CDR2 SVGEGT. The CDR3 coding sequence is TGTGCCAGCAGTTCCTACAGGACGGGGAACACTGAAGCTTTCTTT. This codes for CASSSYRTGNTEAFF.

The chain carries TRBV10-3 and TRBJ2-7; perhaps TRBD2 as D (5 bases). From germline, CDR1 is ENHRY and CDR2 SYGVKD. This CDR3 has 14 amino acids. V shed 2 bases and J shed 3 bases, with 11 bases lying between them. Here the CDR3 DNA reads TGTGCCATCAGTGAGCGGGTCGGGGTCTACGAGCAGTACTTC. Its protein product is CAISERVGVYEQYF.

The chain combines TRBV28 with TRBJ1-5; TRBD1 matches at 7 bases. The CDR3 length is 16 residues. The germline V gene has CDR1 MDHEN and CDR2 SYDVKM. Trimming at V came to 2 bases and at J to 4 bases, leaving 8 bases not matched to a gene. The CDR3 spells CASSLVDRVENQPQHF. The CDR3 DNA reads as TGTGCCAGCAGTTTAGTAGACAGGGTGGAAAATCAGCCCCAGCATTTT.

The chain carries TRBV19 and TRBJ1-5; D is unclear. Germline V gene sequence: CDR1 LNHDA, CDR2 SQIVND (reference sequence). V dropped 5 bases and J dropped 6 bases, with 5 bases sitting between them. The length of the CDR3 is 11 residues. The DNA of the CDR3 is TGTGCCAGTAGTGAGGGTCAGCCCCAGCATTTT. This sequence encodes CASSEGQPQHF.

This sequence joins TRBV24-1 and TRBJ1-2, with TRBD1 matching 9 bases. Germline values: CDR1 KGHDR, CDR2 SFDVKD. V was clipped by 5 bases and J by 3 bases; unmatched bases: 6. There are 15 residues in the CDR3. CDR3: CATSAPDRGDYGYTF. The CDR3 DNA reads as TGTGCCACCAGTGCCCCGGACAGGGGAGACTATGGCTACACCTTC.